The 17 T cell receptor beta chains reported below all come from one sample, sequenced in a study of CD8+CD57+ T cells in acquired aplastic anemia (dated by TCRdb to 2017 to 2018). Sequenced using an Illumina HiSeq 2000. Profiling of TCR beta VDJ combinations and CDR3 sequences used genomic DNA as the template. TCRdb applied fastp at Q25 and MiXCR to the public reads, then kept only in-frame beta chains. One record per CDR3 amino acid sequence lists the most common genes and DNA. This sample holds under 350,000 distinct CDR3 sequences; 56% were observed only once. Under 1.5% of the sample comes from the top ten. Expansion of CD8+CD57+ cells had been shown by flow cytometry in the patients chosen for sequencing. The sequencing input was sorted CD4+, CD8+, or CD8+CD57+ T cells (not recorded which) from PBMCs. These receptors all come from a human donor with aplastic anemia.

The chain recombines TRBV19 with TRBJ1-5; D is ambiguous. This CDR3 contains 13 residues. Germline lookup yields CDR1 LNHDA and CDR2 SQIVND (reference sequence). Trimming left V 6 bases short and J 8 bases short, with 14 bases between. CDR3 DNA sequence: TGTGCCAGTAGCCCCGGACCCTCTGAGCCCCAGCATTTT. Protein product: CASSPGPSEPQHF.

Comments on this clonotype: At one boundary the junction diverges from the germline segment, which might be a read error. This sequence joins TRBV9 and TRBJ2-5; D is uncertain. The germline CDR1 and CDR2 sequences are SGDLS and YYNGEE. The CDR3 has 15 residues. CDR3 sequence (DNA): TGTACCAGCAGCGTCTCAGTCAAGTACCAAGAGACCCAGTACTTC. Translating gives CTSSVSVKYQETQYF.

This chain connects TRBV2 to TRBJ1-3; D might be TRBD1 (6 bases). V shed 4 bases and J shed 2 bases, with 12 bases lying between them. The CDR3 runs to 15 residues. From germline, CDR1 is SNHLY and CDR2 FYNNEI. The CDR3, as DNA: TGTGCCAGCAGTGGATGGGGGACACCTGGAAACACCATATATTTT. Its protein product is CASSGWGTPGNTIYF. The complete variable domain, with remaining parts taken from reference TRBV2 and TRBJ1-3, reads EPEVTQTPSHQVTQMGQEVILRCVPISNHLYFYWYRQILGQKVEFLVSFYNNEISEKSEIFDDQFSVERPDGSNFTLKIRSTKLEDSAMYFCASSGWGTPGNTIYFGEGSWLTVV.

The chain is built from TRBV19 and TRBJ2-7; D gene ambiguous. V lost 0 bases, J lost 3 bases, and 12 bases lay in between. Germline CDR1 reads LNHDA; CDR2 reads SQIVND (reference sequence). CDR3 size: 15 residues. CDR3 DNA: TGTGCCAGTAGTATAGATCTGAGACTGGGCTACGAGCAGTACTTC. Residues: CASSIDLRLGYEQYF.

The chain employs TRBV9 and TRBJ2-7; possibly TRBD2 for D (5 bases). CDR1 is SGDLS and CDR2 is YYNGEE in the germline V gene. CDR3 size: 15 residues. V was clipped by 0 bases and J by 0 bases, with 10 bases between them. The CDR3 sequence: CASSVDTGSSYEQYF. Written as DNA, the CDR3 is TGTGCCAGCAGCGTAGACACTGGGAGCTCCTACGAGCAGTACTTC. The complete variable domain, with remaining parts taken from reference TRBV9 and TRBJ2-7, reads DSGVTQTPKHLITATGQRVTLRCSPRSGDLSVYWYQQSLDQGLQFLIQYYNGEERAKGNILERFSAQQFPDLHSELNLSSLELGDSALYFCASSVDTGSSYEQYFGPGTRLTVT.

The V and J genes are TRBV20-1 and TRBJ2-5, with TRBD2 as a possible D gene (5 bases). Trimming stripped 4 bases from V and 8 bases from J, with 14 bases between. The CDR3 is made up of 12 amino acids. Germline V gene lookup returns CDR1 DFQATT and CDR2 SNEGSKA (reference sequence). The CDR3 nucleotides are TGCAGTGCTACTCCGGGAAGCCCAACCCAGTACTTC. Amino acid sequence: CSATPGSPTQYF.

In its sample, this clonotype was seen once. The chain recombines TRBV10-1 with TRBJ2-3, with 7 bases that match TRBD2. Germline CDR1 WNHNN, CDR2 SYGVQD (reference sequence). The CDR3 contains 18 residues. Trimming at V came to 2 bases and at J to 0 bases, leaving 11 bases not matched to a gene. CDR3 DNA: TGCGCCAGCAGTGAGCCCAAGGTCGGGGGAGGGAGCACAGATACGCAGTATTTT. This sequence encodes CASSEPKVGGGSTDTQYF.

The genes are TRBV15 and TRBJ1-6, with D possibly TRBD1 on 5 matching bases. CDR3 size: 16 residues. V was shortened by 0 bases and J by 8 bases, with 14 bases between the two germline ends. Germline V gene sequence: CDR1 LNHNV, CDR2 YYDKDF (reference sequence). The CDR3 protein is CATSRDPGRGYSPLHF. The CDR3 nucleotides read TGTGCCACCAGCAGAGATCCGGGACGGGGATATTCACCCCTCCACTTT.

The V and J genes are TRBV19 and TRBJ2-7; D unclear. V shed 8 bases and J shed 3 bases, with 11 bases lying between them. Germline V gene sequence: CDR1 LNHDA, CDR2 SQIVND (reference sequence). CDR3 size: 12 residues. CDR3 in DNA: TGTGCCAGTCCCCGTTCCATCTACGAGCAGTACTTC. Translation gives CASPRSIYEQYF.

The chain joins TRBV7-9 to TRBJ2-1; perhaps TRBD2 as D (6 bases). V shed 3 bases and J shed 12 bases, with 15 bases lying between them. There are 13 residues in the CDR3. Per germline, CDR1 SEHNR and CDR2 FQNEAQ (reference sequence). Written as DNA, the CDR3 is TGTGCCAGCAGCTTGGGGGGTGGATTCGGGCAGTTCTTC. It specifies CASSLGGGFGQFF.

The chain carries TRBV9 and TRBJ2-3, with no clear D. Germline-derived CDR1 and CDR2 are SGDLS and YYNGEE. Trimming cost V 6 bases and J 8 bases, with 7 bases left between them. This CDR3 spans 10 amino acids. CDR3 sequence: CASTVITQYF. In DNA, the CDR3 is TGTGCCAGCACGGTAATTACGCAGTATTTT.

The table lists this clonotype with a few counts. The chain joins TRBV12-3 or TRBV12-4 to TRBJ2-3; D uncertain. The CDR3 consists of 10 residues. Trimming pared 7 bases from V and 3 bases from J, leaving 2 bases between. CDR3 region: CASNTDTQYF. CDR3 nucleotides: TGTGCCAGCAATACAGATACGCAGTATTTT.

On this clonotype itself: Since the CDR3 does not end with the conserved phenylalanine or tryptophan, this likely comes from a read error. The gene calls are TRBV12-3 or TRBV12-4 and TRBJ1-4; D possibly corresponds to TRBD1 (5 bases). The CDR3 is 14 residues long. CDR3: CASSLGRSNAKLFV. The CDR3 nucleotides read TGTGCCAGCAGTTTGGGGCGGTCTAATGCAAAACTGTTTGTT.

This clonotype was observed a single time. V gene TRBV7-3 combines with J gene TRBJ1-6; TRBD1 matches at 7 bases. In germline, CDR1 is SGHTA, CDR2 FQGTGA. The CDR3 totals 17 residues. V shed 4 bases, J shed 1 base, and the junction held 7 bases outside the gene matches. The CDR3 spells CASSSLWDRSYNSPLHF. The CDR3, as DNA: TGTGCCAGCAGCTCCCTCTGGGACAGATCCTATAATTCACCCCTCCACTTT. Full variable domain (rest looked up from reference TRBV7-3 and TRBJ1-6): GAGVSQTPSNKVTEKGKYVELRCDPISGHTALYWYRQSLGQGPEFLIYFQGTGAADDSGLPNDRFFAVRPEGSVSTLKIQRTERGDSAVYLCASSSLWDRSYNSPLHFGNGTRLTVT.

V and J are TRBV2 and TRBJ1-2; TRBD1 might be the D (6 bases). The V gene's germline CDR1 is SNHLY and CDR2 FYNNEI. Trimming pared 7 bases from V and 2 bases from J, leaving 11 bases between. This CDR3 has 13 residues. The CDR3 DNA follows: TGTGCCAGCACAGGCAGGGGAAACTATGGCTACACCTTC. This encodes CASTGRGNYGYTF.

In this sample, this clonotype turned up once. The V and J genes are TRBV29-1 and TRBJ2-5; 14 bases agree with TRBD2. CDR3 size: 14 residues. Germline V gene data show CDR1 as SQVTM and CDR2 as ANQGSEA. V was clipped by 7 bases and J by 5 bases; unmatched bases: 6. The CDR3 DNA follows: TGCAGCGCCCGACTAGCGGGGGGGCTTGAGACCCAGTACTTC. Its protein is CSARLAGGLETQYF. The complete variable domain, with remaining parts taken from reference TRBV29-1 and TRBJ2-5, reads SAVISQKPSRDICQRGTSLTIQCQVDSQVTMMFWYRQQPGQSLTLIATANQGSEATYESGFVIDKFPISRPNLTFSTLTVSNMSPEDSSIYLCSARLAGGLETQYFGPGTRLLVL.

V is TRBV7-3 and J is TRBJ1-1; 7 bases agree with TRBD1. The J segment lost 8 bases and the V segment lost 4 bases, leaving 4 bases of the junction unmatched. This CDR3 region has 12 residues. Germline lookup yields CDR1 SGHTA and CDR2 FQGTGA. The CDR3 DNA sequence: TGTGCCAGCAGCTCACCGACAGGGGAAGCTTTCTTT. This translates into CASSSPTGEAFF.